The rows below give T cell receptor beta chains drawn from one sample of a study of cytomegalovirus exposure and HLA in healthy donors. The table came from immunoSEQ multiplex PCR; TCRdb's copy has only in-frame clones and leaves some out. The sample includes approximately 73,000 clones, around 96% seen only once; the top ten take roughly 3.3%. The specimen was PBMCs. Receptors originate from a man aged 18 to 30 in good health and CMV-seronegative. Both conserved end residues are trimmed from each CDR3. The size entry is marked missing in some rows and otherwise reads once, few, many or a size class.

>TRBJ2-7|TRBV27|-
ASSLSRRLAGNEQY
>TRBJ1-2|TRBV27|-
ASSLPGRDGYT
>TRBJ2-7|TRBV11-2|-
ASSLGLEQGATAHEQY
>TRBJ2-7|TRBV11-3|-
ASSFSGTGLSYEQY
>TRBJ2-3|TRBV6-1|-
ASSPGLTTTQY
>TRBJ1-1|TRBV7-8|-
ASSWQGSTEAF
>TRBJ2-7|TRBV4-1|-
ASSQDRGQGFEQY
>TRBJ2-5|TRBV9|-
ASSSGDVRIETQY
>TRBJ2-7|TRBV27|-
ASSLRTAQPNEQY
>TRBJ1-6|TRBV6-5|-
ASSRQGAGSPLH
>TRBJ1-2|TRBV5-4|-
ASSITAEYYGYT
>TRBJ1-1|TRBV29-1|-
SVEATDTEAF
>TRBJ2-3|TRBV6-1|-
ASSVGLAGGHEMQY
>TRBJ2-3|TRBV7-2|-
ASSPSQADTQY
>TRBJ1-5|TRBV5-4|-
ASSLAGGNQPQH
>TRBJ1-4|TRBV30|-
AWTKMTGPNEKLF
>TRBJ1-4|TRBV7-2|-
ASSPQPRGEKLF
>TRBJ2-1|TRBV5-1|-
ASSLASSSYNEQF
>TRBJ2-7|TRBV4-1|-
ASSQALPGGYEQY
>TRBJ2-5|TRBV9|-
ASSEGQDQETQY
>TRBJ1-1|TRBV29-1|-
SVEEAARGPEAF
>TRBJ2-1|TRBV6-1|-
ASSESGITYNEQF
>TRBJ2-1|TRBV5-4|-
ASSRWGQSNEQF
>TRBJ1-4|TRBV30|-
AWNRFEANEKLF
>TRBJ1-5|TRBV2|once
ASSWGTGEGPQH
>TRBJ1-1|TRBV7-3|-
ASSSRTGLNTEAF
>TRBJ1-1|TRBV7-3|-
ASSLYRANTEAF
>TRBJ2-7|TRBV5-5|-
ASSLFPGGAYEQY
>TRBJ2-5|TRBV6-5|-
ASSYGQVETQY
>TRBJ2-1|TRBV7-6|-
ASSDITGRETNEQF
>TRBJ1-1|TRBV10-3|-
AISDRSHTEAF
>TRBJ1-1|TRBV4-1|-
ASSQPLTGLNTEAF
>TRBJ2-3|TRBV10-3|-
AIGDISDTQY
>TRBJ1-2|TRBV25-1|-
ASSFTGGGYGYT
>TRBJ1-1|TRBV20-1|-
SVPAEAF
>TRBJ1-1|TRBV14|-
ASSQDRNSEAF
>TRBJ2-7|TRBV5-1|-
ASTVTGVRGDEQY
>TRBJ1-2|TRBV27|once
ASRIGQGFNYGYT
>TRBJ1-6|TRBV13|-
ASSKRQGQAPLH
>TRBJ1-4|TRBV6-6|-
ASSYRDRAEKLF
>TRBJ1-5|TRBV2|-
ASSERSTAQGQPQH
>TRBJ1-5|TRBV7-8|-
ASSSGRDRLFSPQH
>TRBJ1-2|TRBV5-1|-
ASSLEQGPYGYT
>TRBJ2-1|TRBV7-2|medium-sized
ASSLGAPEQF
>TRBJ1-4|TRBV2|-
ASSPTGTGGKKLF